Sequencing of this TCR beta chain was carried out in a study of T cell responses to AZD1222 COVID-19 vaccine. Concerning this clone: Its antigen is not identified. This sample includes further DNA sequences coding for the same CDR3.

The data were produced by immunoSEQ multiplex PCR, yet TCRdb's version contains in-frame clones alone and is incomplete. The table has about 200,000 clones, about 93% seen once. Germline lookup yields CDR1 MDHEN and CDR2 SYDVKM. Trimming removed 2 bases at V and 2 bases at J, with 6 bases between. The CDR3 has 13 residues. Regarding the study as a whole: Dominant at 160-218 and 743-854, vaccine-associated CD4 TCRs also spanned spike. Reportedly, nearly half of unique spike TCRs recognized epitopes outside B.1.351/B.1.1.7 mutations. Repertoire collection took place solely once the T cell response had peaked. The donor cohort was predominantly white British with a female majority, and clonal diversity may have been underestimated.

Sample: peripheral blood, taken on day 0 of MenACWY control vaccination. This clonotype was obtained from an adult in good health. The V and J genes are TRBV28 and TRBJ1-1, with D unresolved. CDR3 in amino acids: CASSLGGNTEAFF. The CDR3 coding sequence is TGTGCCAGCAGTTTAGGAGGAAACACTGAAGCTTTCTTT.